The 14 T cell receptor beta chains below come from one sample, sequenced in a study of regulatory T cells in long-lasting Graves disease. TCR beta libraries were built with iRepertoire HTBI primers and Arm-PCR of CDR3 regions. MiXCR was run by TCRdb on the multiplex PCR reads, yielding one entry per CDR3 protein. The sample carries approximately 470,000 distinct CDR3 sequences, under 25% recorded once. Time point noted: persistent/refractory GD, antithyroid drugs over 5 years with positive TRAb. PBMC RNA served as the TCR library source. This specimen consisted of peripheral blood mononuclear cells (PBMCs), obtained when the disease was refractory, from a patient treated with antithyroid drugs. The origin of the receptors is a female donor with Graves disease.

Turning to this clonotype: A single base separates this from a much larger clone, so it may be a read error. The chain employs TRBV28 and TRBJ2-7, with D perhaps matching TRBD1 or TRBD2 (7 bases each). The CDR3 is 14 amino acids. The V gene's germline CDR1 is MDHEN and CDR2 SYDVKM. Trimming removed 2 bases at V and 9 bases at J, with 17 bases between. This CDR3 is CASSLRRGGGVQYF. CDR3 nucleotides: TGTGCCAGCAGTTTACGCAGGGGGGGGGGCGTGCAGTACTTC.

CDR3 amino acids: CASSASGLGGTGELFF. DNA for the CDR3: TGTGCCAGCAGCGCCTCGGGACTAGGTGGTACCGGGGAGCTGTTTTTT. The chain combines TRBV11-3 with TRBJ2-2; 8 positions agree with TRBD2. Germline CDR1 and CDR2: SGHNT and YENEEA. J was trimmed by 5 bases and V by 5 bases; bases with no gene match: 10. The CDR3 runs to 16 residues.

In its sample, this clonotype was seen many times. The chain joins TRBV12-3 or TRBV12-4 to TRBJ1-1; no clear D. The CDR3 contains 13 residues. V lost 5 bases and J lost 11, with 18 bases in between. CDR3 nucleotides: TGTGCCAGCAGTCCTAGCCCAGGAATCGCGGCTTTCTTT. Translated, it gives CASSPSPGIAAFF.

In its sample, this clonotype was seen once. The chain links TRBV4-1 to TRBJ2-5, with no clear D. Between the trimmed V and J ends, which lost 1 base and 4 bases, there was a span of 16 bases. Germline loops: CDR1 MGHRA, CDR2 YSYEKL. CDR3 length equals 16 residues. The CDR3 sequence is CASSQGFSPPRETQYF. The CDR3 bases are TGCGCCAGCAGCCAAGGTTTTTCACCACCCCGAGAGACCCAGTACTTC.

CDR3 residues: CSVVGEFQGSSYNEQFF. The CDR3 DNA is TGCAGCGTTGTCGGCGAATTTCAGGGTAGTTCCTACAATGAGCAGTTCTTC. J is TRBJ2-1 and V is TRBV29-1; possible D gene TRBD1, 5 bases. The germline V gene has CDR1 SQVTM and CDR2 ANQGSEA. This CDR3 spans 17 amino acids. V dropped 4 bases and J dropped 1 base, with 20 bases sitting between them.

The CDR3 DNA follows: TGTGCCAGCAGTTTAGTATCAGGGACAGGGAAAGATACGCAGTATTTT. Protein: CASSLVSGTGKDTQYF. The V gene is TRBV28, the J gene TRBJ2-3; the match to TRBD1 covers 9 bases. There are 16 residues in the CDR3. Trimming took 2 bases from V and 5 from J; bases not matched to a gene: 8. The V gene's germline CDR1 is MDHEN and CDR2 SYDVKM. The complete variable domain, with remaining parts taken from reference TRBV28 and TRBJ2-3, reads DVKVTQSSRYLVKRTGEKVFLECVQDMDHENMFWYRQDPGLGLRLIYFSYDVKMKEKGDIPEGYSVSREKKERFSLILESASTNQTSMYLCASSLVSGTGKDTQYFGPGTRLTVL.

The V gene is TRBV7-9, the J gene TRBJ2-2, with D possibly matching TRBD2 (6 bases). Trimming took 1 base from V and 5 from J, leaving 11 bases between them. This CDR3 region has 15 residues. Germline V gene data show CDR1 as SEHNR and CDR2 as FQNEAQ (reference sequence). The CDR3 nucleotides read TGTGCCAGCAGCTTAGTGGGGGAGGATACCGGGGAGCTGTTTTTT. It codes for CASSLVGEDTGELFF.

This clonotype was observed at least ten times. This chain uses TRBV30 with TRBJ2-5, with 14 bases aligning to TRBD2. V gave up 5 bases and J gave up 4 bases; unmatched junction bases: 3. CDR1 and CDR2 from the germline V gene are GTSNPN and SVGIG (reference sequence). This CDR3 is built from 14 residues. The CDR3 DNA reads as TGTGCCTGGGGGACTAGCGGGAGCTTAGAGACCCAGTACTTC. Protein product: CAWGTSGSLETQYF.

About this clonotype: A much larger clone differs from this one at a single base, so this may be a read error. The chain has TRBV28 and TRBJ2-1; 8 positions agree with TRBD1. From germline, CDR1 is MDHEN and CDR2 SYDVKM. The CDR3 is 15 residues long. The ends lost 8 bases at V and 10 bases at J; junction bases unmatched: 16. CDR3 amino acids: CASGQTGGSSYEQFF. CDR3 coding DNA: TGTGCCAGCGGACAAACAGGGGGAAGCTCCTACGAGCAGTTCTTC.

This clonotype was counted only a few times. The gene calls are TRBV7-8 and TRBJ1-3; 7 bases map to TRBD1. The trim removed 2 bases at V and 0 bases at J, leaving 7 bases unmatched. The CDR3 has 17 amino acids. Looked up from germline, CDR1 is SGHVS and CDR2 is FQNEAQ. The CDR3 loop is CASSLPGQTFSGNTIYF. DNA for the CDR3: TGTGCCAGCAGCTTACCGGGACAGACCTTCTCTGGAAACACCATATATTTT.

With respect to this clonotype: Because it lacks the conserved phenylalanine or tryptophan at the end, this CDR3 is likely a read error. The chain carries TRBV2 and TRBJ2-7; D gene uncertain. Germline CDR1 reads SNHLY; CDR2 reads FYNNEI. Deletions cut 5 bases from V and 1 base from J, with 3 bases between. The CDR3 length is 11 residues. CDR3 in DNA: TGTGCCAGCAGTTTTTCCTACGAGCAGTACTCC. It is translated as CASSFSYEQYS.

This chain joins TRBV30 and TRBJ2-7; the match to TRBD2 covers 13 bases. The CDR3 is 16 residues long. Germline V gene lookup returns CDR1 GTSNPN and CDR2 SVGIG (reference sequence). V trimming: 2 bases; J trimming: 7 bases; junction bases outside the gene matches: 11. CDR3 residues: CAWSIQGLAGVLEQYF. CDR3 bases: TGTGCCTGGAGTATCCAAGGACTAGCGGGAGTATTGGAGCAGTACTTC.

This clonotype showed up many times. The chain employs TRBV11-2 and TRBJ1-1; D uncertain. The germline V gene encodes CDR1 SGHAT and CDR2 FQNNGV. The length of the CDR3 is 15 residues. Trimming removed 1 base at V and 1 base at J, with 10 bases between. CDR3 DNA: TGTGCCAGCAGCTTAGGCGTAGGGAGGAACACTGAAGCTTTCTTT. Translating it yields CASSLGVGRNTEAFF.

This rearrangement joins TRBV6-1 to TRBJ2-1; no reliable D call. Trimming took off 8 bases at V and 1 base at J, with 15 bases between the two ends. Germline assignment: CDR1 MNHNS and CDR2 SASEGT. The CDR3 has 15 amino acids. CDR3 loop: CASCPRAISYNEQFF. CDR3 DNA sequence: TGTGCCAGCTGCCCCCGGGCAATTTCCTACAATGAGCAGTTCTTC.